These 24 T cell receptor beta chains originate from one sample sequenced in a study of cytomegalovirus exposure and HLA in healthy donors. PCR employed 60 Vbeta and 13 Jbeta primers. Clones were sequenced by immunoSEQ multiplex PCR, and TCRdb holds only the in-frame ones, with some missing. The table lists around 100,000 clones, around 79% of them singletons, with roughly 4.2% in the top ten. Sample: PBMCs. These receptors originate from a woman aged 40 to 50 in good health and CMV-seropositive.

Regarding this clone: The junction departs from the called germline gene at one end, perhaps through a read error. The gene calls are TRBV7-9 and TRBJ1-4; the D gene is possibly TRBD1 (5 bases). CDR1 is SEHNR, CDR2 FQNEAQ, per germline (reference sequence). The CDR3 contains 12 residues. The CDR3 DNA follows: TGTTCCAGCAGCCCCGACCGGGGGGAACTGTTTTTT. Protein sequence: CSSSPDRGELFF.

The CDR3: CASSRNSGSKYNEQFF. In DNA form, the CDR3 reads TGTGCCAGCAGCCGCAACAGCGGGAGCAAGTACAATGAGCAGTTCTTC. V gene TRBV13 combines with J gene TRBJ2-1, with TRBD2 matching 8 bases. The CDR3 extends over 16 amino acids. The germline V gene has CDR1 PRHDT and CDR2 FYEKMQ (reference sequence). V trimming: 5 bases; J trimming: 4 bases; junction bases outside the gene matches: 10.

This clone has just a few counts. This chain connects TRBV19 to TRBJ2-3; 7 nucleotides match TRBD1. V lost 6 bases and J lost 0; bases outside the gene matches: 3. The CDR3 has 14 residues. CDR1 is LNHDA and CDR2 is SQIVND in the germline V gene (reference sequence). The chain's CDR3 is CASRTGTSTDTQYF. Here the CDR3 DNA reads TGTGCCAGTAGGACAGGGACAAGCACAGATACGCAGTATTTT.

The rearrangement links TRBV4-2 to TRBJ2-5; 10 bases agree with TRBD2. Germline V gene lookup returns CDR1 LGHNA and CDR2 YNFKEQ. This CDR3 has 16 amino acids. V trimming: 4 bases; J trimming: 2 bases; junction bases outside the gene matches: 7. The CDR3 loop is CASSPSGTSVQETQYF. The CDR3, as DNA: TGTGCCAGCAGCCCTTCCGGGACTAGCGTGCAAGAGACCCAGTACTTC.

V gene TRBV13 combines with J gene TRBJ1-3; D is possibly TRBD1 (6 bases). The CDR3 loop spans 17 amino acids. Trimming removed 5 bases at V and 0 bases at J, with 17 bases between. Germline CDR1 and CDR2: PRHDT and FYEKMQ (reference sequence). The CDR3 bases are TGTGCCAGCAGCCTGGAAAAAGGACAGATCTCTGGAAACACCATATATTTT. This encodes CASSLEKGQISGNTIYF.

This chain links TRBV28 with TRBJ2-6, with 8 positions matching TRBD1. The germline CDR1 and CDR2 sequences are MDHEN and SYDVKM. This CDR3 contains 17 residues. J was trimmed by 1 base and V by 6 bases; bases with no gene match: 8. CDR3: CASRGTGLSSGANVLTF. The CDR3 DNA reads TGTGCCAGCAGGGGGACAGGACTATCTTCTGGGGCCAACGTCCTGACTTTC.

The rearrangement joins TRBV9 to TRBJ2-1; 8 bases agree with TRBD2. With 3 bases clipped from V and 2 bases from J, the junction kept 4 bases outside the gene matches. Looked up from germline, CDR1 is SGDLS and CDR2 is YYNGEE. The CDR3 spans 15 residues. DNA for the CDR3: TGTGCCAGCAGCGCGACGGGACTAGCCTACAATGAGCAGTTCTTC. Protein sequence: CASSATGLAYNEQFF.

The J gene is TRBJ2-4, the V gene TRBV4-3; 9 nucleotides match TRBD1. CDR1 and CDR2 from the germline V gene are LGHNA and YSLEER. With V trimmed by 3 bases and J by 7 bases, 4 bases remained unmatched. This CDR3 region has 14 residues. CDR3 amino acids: CASSHDRGFNIQYF. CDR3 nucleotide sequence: TGCGCCAGCAGCCACGACAGGGGGTTTAACATTCAGTACTTC.

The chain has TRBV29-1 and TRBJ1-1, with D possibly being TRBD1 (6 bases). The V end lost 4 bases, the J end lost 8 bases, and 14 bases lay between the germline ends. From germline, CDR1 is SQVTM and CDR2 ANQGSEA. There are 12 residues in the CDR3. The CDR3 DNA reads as TGCAGCGTTGGTAAGGTACAGGGAGAAGCTTTCTTT. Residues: CSVGKVQGEAFF.

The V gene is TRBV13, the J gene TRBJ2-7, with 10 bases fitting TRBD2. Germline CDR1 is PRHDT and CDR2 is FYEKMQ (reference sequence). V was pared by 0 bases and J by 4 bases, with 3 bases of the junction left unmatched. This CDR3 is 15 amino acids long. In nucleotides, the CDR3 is TGTGCCAGCAGCTTAGGGCCTAGCGGGAGTTACGAGCAGTACTTC. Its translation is CASSLGPSGSYEQYF.

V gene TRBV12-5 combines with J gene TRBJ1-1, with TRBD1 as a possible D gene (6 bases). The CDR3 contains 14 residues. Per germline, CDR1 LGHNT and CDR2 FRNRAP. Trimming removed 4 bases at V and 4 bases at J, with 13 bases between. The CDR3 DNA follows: TGTGCTAGTGGTTCCAGGGGCGTAGGCACTGAAGCTTTCTTT. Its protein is CASGSRGVGTEAFF. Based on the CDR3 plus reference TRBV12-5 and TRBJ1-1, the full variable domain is DARVTQTPRHKVTEMGQEVTMRCQPILGHNTVFWYRQTMMQGLELLAYFRNRAPLDDSGMPKDRFSAEMPDATLATLKIQPSEPRDSAVYFCASGSRGVGTEAFFGQGTRLTVV.

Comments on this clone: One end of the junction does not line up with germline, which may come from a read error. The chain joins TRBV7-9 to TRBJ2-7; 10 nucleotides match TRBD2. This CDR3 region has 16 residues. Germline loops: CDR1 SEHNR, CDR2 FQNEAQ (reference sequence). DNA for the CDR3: TGTTCCAGCAGCTTAGGGCCCGGACTAGCGGACTACGAGCAGTACTTC. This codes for CSSSLGPGLADYEQYF.

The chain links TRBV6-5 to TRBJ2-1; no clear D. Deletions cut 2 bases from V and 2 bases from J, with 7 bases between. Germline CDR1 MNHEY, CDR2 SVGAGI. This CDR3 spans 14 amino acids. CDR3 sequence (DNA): TGTGCCAGCAGTTACGCTGGAGCCTACAATGAGCAGTTCTTC. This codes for CASSYAGAYNEQFF.

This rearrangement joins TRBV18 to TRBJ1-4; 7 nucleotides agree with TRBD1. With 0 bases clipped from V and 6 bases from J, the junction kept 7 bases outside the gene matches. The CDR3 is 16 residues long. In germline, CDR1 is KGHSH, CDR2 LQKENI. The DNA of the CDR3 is TGTGCCAGCTCACCACCGTCGTGGACAGGAGATGAAAAACTGTTTTTT. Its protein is CASSPPSWTGDEKLFF.

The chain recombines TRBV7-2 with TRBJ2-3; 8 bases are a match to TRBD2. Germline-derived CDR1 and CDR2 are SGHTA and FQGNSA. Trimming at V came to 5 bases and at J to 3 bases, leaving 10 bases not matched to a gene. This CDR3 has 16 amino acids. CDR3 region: CASSARLSGSTDTQYF. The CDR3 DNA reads TGTGCCAGCAGCGCCAGACTGAGCGGGAGTACAGATACGCAGTATTTT.

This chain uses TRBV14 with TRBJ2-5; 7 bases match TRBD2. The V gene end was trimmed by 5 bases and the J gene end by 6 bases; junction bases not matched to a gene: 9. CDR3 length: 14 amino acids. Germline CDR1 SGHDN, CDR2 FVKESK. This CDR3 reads CASSAREREKTQYF. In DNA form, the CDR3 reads TGTGCCAGCAGCGCGCGGGAGCGCGAAAAGACCCAGTACTTC.

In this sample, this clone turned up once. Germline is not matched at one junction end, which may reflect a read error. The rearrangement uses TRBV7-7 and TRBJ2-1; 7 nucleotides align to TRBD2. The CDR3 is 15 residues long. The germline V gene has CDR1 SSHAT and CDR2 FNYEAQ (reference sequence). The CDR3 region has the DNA TGTGCTAGCAGCTTACTGGCGGGAGAAGACAATGAGCAGTTCTTC. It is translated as CASSLLAGEDNEQFF.

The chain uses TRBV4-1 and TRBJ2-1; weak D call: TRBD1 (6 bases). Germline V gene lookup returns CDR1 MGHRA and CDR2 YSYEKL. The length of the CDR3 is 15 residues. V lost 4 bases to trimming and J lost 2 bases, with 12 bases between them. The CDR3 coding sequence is TGCGCCAGCAGCCGAACCGGGACAACCTACAATGAGCAGTTCTTC. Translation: CASSRTGTTYNEQFF.

The CDR3 protein is CASSLKGQGKETQYF. DNA of the CDR3: TGTGCCAGCAGCTTAAAGGGGCAGGGAAAAGAGACCCAGTACTTC. V usage is TRBV7-3 and J usage is TRBJ2-5, with a weak D call TRBD1 (5 bases). V was trimmed by 1 base and J by 3 bases, leaving 12 bases between them. This CDR3 region has 15 residues. CDR1 SGHTA and CDR2 FQGTGA come from the germline V gene.

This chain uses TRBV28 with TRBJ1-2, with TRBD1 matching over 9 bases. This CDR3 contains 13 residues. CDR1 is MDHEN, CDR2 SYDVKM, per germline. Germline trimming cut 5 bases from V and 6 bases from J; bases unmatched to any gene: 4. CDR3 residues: CASSIDRGNGYTF. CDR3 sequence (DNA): TGTGCCAGCAGTATCGACAGGGGGAATGGCTACACCTTC.

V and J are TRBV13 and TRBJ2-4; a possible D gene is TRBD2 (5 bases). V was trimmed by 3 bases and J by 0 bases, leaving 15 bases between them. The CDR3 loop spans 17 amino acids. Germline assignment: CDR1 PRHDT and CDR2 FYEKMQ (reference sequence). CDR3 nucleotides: TGTGCCAGCAGCTTCGGACTCCTTTCTTTAGCCAAAAACATTCAGTACTTC. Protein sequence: CASSFGLLSLAKNIQYF.

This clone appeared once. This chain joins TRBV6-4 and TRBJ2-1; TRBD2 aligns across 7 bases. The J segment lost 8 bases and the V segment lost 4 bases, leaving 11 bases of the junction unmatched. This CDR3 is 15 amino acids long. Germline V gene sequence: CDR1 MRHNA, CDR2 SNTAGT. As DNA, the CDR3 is TGTGCCAGCAGTGCCGCAGGACTAGAGGGCGATGAGCAGTTCTTC. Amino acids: CASSAAGLEGDEQFF.

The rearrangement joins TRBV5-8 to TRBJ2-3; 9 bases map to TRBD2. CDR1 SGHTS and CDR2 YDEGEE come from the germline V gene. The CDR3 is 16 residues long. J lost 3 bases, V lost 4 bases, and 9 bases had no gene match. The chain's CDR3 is CASSQGGRAGTDTQYF. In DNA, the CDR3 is TGTGCCAGCAGCCAAGGCGGGAGGGCCGGGACAGATACGCAGTATTTT.

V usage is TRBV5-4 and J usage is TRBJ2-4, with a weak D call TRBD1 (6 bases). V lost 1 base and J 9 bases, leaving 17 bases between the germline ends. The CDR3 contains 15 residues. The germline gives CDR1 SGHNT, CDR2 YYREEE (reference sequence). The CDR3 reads CASSLTDSKRAIQYF. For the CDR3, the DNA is TGTGCCAGCAGCTTGACGGACAGTAAAAGGGCCATTCAGTACTTC. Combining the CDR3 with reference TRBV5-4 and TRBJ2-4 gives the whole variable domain ETGVTQSPTHLIKTRGQQVTLRCSSQSGHNTVSWYQQALGQGPQFIFQYYREEENGRGNFPPRFSGLQFPNYSSELNVNALELDDSALYLCASSLTDSKRAIQYFGAGTRLSVL.